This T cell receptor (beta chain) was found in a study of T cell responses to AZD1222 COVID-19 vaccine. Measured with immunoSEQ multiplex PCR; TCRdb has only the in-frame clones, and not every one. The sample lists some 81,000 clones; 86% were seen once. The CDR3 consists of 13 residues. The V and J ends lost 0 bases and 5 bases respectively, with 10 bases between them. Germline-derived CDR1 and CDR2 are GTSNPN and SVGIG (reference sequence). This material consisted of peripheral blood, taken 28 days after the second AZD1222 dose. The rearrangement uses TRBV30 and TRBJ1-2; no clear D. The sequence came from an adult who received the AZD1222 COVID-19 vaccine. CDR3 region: CAWSVRLGYGYTF. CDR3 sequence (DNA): TGTGCCTGGAGTGTACGGCTCGGGTATGGCTACACCTTC. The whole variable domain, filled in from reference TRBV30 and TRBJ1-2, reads SQTIHQWPATLVQPVGSPLSLECTVEGTSNPNLYWYRQAAGRGLQLLFYSVGIGQISSEVPQNLSASRPQDRQFILSSKKLLLSDSGFYLCAWSVRLGYGYTFGSGTRLTVV.